These T cell receptor beta chains were read from a single sample in a study of cytomegalovirus exposure and HLA in healthy donors. Libraries were prepared by immunoSEQ multiplex PCR; TCRdb keeps only in-frame clonotypes and omits some of them. The data show 190,000 or so clones, over 80% seen once. Material for sequencing was PBMCs. All receptors come from a woman in her 50s in good health and CMV-seropositive. CDR3s include the opening cysteine and the closing phenylalanine or tryptophan. The D gene is left open where the match is weak. The size entry is marked missing in some rows and otherwise reads once, few, many or a size class.

NA	NA	TRBV7-9	TRBJ2-5	TGTGCCAGCAGCCGGGGAGGCCCGGTCCTGTACTTC	CASSRGGPVLYF
TRBD2	NA	TRBV28	TRBJ2-1	TGTGCCAGCAGTTTAAGGGCTAGCGGGGTCAATGAGCAGTTCTTC	CASSLRASGVNEQFF
TRBD1	NA	TRBV5-6	TRBJ2-5	TGTGCCAGCACCTGGGACAGGGGGAACCAAGAGACCCAGTACTTC	CASTWDRGNQETQYF
TRBD1	NA	TRBV6-5	TRBJ2-2	TGTGCCAGCAGCGTTGACAGGGCGAACACCGGGGAGCTGTTTTTT	CASSVDRANTGELFF
NA	NA	TRBV18	TRBJ2-2	TGTGCCAGCTCACCCCCAAACACCGGGGAGCTGTTTTTT	CASSPPNTGELFF
TRBD2	NA	TRBV7-6	TRBJ2-1	TGTGCCAGCAGCCTCGCGGGGGGGGTCAATGAGCAGTTCTTC	CASSLAGGVNEQFF
NA	NA	TRBV7-3	TRBJ2-7	TGTGCCAGCAGCCCGGGGATCGCCTACGAGCAGTACTTC	CASSPGIAYEQYF
NA	NA	TRBV6-5	TRBJ1-5	TGTGCCAGCAGTTGGAACAGGGAAAGAACACAGCCCCAGCATTTT	CASSWNRERTQPQHF
NA	NA	TRBV18	TRBJ1-2	TGTGCCAGCTCACGACAGGATAACTATGGCTACACCTTC	CASSRQDNYGYTF
TRBD1	NA	TRBV6-1	TRBJ1-1	TGTGCCAGCAGGTTGACAGGGGAGGACACTGAAGCTTTCTTT	CASRLTGEDTEAFF
NA	NA	TRBV30	TRBJ1-3	TGTGCCTGGAGTGTACGGGGGAGGACTGGAAACACCATATATTTT	CAWSVRGRTGNTIYF
TRBD1	few	TRBV7-9	TRBJ1-4	TGTGCCAGCAGCCCAACGACAGGGGGATCTGAAAAACTGTTTTTT	CASSPTTGGSEKLFF
NA	NA	TRBV5-1	TRBJ2-7	TGCGCCAGCAGCTTGTCGGGGGTTTTCGAGCAGTACTTC	CASSLSGVFEQYF
TRBD1	once	TRBV5-1	TRBJ1-5	TGCGCCAGCAGCTTGGGCAGGGGGTTCGGAGAGCCCCAGCATTTT	CASSLGRGFGEPQHF
NA	NA	TRBV6-1	TRBJ2-3	TGTGCCAGCAGTGAAGAAATTTCTAGCACAGATACGCAGTATTTT	CASSEEISSTDTQYF
TRBD1	NA	TRBV4-1	TRBJ2-3	TGCGCCAGCAGCCGGACAGGCTCCACAGATACGCAGTATTTT	CASSRTGSTDTQYF
NA	NA	TRBV5-1	TRBJ1-1	TGCGCCAGCAGCTCAGGGACAAGCTACACTGAAGCTTTCTTT	CASSSGTSYTEAFF
NA	few	TRBV4-1	TRBJ1-5	TGCGCCAGCAGCCCCTGGGACGGGACACTGAATCAGCCCCAGCATTTT	CASSPWDGTLNQPQHF
NA	NA	TRBV7-2	TRBJ1-2	TGTGCCAGCAGCTTAGAGCGCGGCTACACCTTC	CASSLERGYTF
NA	NA	TRBV7-9	TRBJ1-3	TGTGCCAGTATGTCGATGACAGATCCTGGAAACACCATATATTTT	CASMSMTDPGNTIYF
TRBD1	NA	TRBV7-9	TRBJ1-4	TGTGCCAGCAGAACAGGGGGCGTAAATGAAAAACTGTTTTTT	CASRTGGVNEKLFF
NA	NA	TRBV19	TRBJ1-3	TGTGCCAGTAGTACCGTCCTGGGCGCTGGAAACACCATATATTTT	CASSTVLGAGNTIYF
TRBD1	NA	TRBV6-1	TRBJ1-1	TGTGCCAGCAGTCCAAGACAGGGCAGGTCCGCTGAAGCTTTCTTT	CASSPRQGRSAEAFF